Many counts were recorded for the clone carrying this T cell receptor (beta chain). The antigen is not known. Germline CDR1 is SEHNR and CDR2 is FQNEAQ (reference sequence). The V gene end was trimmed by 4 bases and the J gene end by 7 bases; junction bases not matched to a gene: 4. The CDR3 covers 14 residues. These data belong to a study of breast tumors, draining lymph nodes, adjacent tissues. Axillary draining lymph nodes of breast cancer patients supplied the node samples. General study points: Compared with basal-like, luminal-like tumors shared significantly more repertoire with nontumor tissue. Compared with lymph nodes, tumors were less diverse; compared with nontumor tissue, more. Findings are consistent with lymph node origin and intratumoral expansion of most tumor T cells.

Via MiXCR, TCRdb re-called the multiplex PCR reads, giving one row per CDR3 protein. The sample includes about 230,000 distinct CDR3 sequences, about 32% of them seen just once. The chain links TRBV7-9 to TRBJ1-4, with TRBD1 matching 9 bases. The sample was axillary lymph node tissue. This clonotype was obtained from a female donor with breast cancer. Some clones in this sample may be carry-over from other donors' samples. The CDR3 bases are TGTGCCAGCAGCTCGACAGGGGGAGGTGAAAAACTGTTTTTT. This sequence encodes CASSSTGGGEKLFF. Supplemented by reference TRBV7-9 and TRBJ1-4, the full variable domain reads DTGVSQNPRHKITKRGQNVTFRCDPISEHNRLYWYRQTLGQGPEFLTYFQNEAQLEKSRLLSDRFSAERPKGSFSTLEIQRTEQGDSAMYLCASSSTGGGEKLFFGSGTQLSVL.